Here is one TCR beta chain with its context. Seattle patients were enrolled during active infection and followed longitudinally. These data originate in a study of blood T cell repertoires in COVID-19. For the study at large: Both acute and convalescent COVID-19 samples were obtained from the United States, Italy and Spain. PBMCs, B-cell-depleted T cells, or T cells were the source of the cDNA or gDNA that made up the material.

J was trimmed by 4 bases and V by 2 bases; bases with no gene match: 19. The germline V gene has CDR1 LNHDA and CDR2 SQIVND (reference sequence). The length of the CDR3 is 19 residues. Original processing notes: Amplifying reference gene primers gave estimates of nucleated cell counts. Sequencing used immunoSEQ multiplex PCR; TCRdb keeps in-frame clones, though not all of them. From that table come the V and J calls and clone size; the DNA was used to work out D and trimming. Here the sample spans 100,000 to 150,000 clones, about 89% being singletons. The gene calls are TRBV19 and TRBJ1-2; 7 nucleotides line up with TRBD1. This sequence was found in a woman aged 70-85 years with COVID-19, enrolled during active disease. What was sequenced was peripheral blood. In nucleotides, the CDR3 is TGTGCCAGTAGTATACAGGTGTTGGGACAGACTCAAAGTCCCTATGGCTACACCTTC. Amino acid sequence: CASSIQVLGQTQSPYGYTF. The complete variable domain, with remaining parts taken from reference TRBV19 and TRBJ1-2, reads DGGITQSPKYLFRKEGQNVTLSCEQNLNHDAMYWYRQDPGQGLRLIYYSQIVNDFQKGDIAEGYSVSREKKESFPLTVTSAQKNPTAFYLCASSIQVLGQTQSPYGYTFGSGTRLTVV.